This T cell receptor beta chain was identified during a study of blood T cell repertoires in COVID-19. Across the whole study: There were acute and convalescent COVID-19 samples, and they came from the United States, Italy and Spain.

Some clones are missing from TCRdb's copy, which holds only in-frame ones; the method was immunoSEQ multiplex PCR. In the table there are tens of thousands of clones, roughly nine tenths of which are singletons. V trimming: 3 bases; J trimming: 8 bases; junction bases outside the gene matches: 9. This CDR3 comprises 15 residues. Germline CDR1 is KGHSH and CDR2 is LQKENI. The TCR sequence derives from a woman between 55 and 75 years old with active or convalescent COVID-19. This chain connects TRBV18 to TRBJ1-2; 10 bases match TRBD1. Sequencing input: peripheral blood. The CDR3 nucleotides are TGTGCCAGCTCACCCCGCGGGACAGGGGACAGCGGCTACACCTTC. Translation: CASSPRGTGDSGYTF.